These 2 T cell receptor beta chains came from one sample sequenced in a study of T cell therapy after organ transplantation. Clones were sequenced by immunoSEQ multiplex PCR, and TCRdb holds only the in-frame ones, with some missing. This table has about 18,000 clones, around 85% appearing once. These receptors' antigens are unknown. The time point was: 4-8 weeks after completion of therapy. The material was CD8+ T cells from blood, obtained after autologous CMV-specific T cell therapy. The receptors originated from a human patient who had received a solid organ transplant and had CMV disease. Some of these T cells may belong to the graft donor.

This clone was counted between two and nine times. This chain's CDR3 is CASSEDRDTNYEQYF. CDR3 in DNA: TGCGCCAGCAGCGAGGACCGGGACACTAACTACGAGCAGTACTTC. The gene calls are TRBV10-1 and TRBJ2-7; D possibly corresponds to TRBD1 (6 bases). Looked up from germline, CDR1 is WNHNN and CDR2 is SYGVQD (reference sequence). Trimming pared 6 bases from V and 3 bases from J, leaving 18 bases between. The CDR3 is made up of 15 amino acids.

In nucleotides, the CDR3 is TGTGCCAGCAGCAAACAGACAGGGTTGAACACTGAAGCTTTCTTT. This translates into CASSKQTGLNTEAFF. The chain links TRBV7-9 to TRBJ1-1, with 7 bases fitting TRBD1. The germline V gene has CDR1 SEHNR and CDR2 FQNEAQ (reference sequence). Trimming removed 5 bases from V and 0 bases from J; junction bases left unmatched: 6. The length of the CDR3 is 15 residues.